These 5 T cell receptor beta chains share one sample of origin, sequenced in a study of CD4 T cells in relation to SARS-CoV-2 and coronaviruses. Sequencing was performed with immunoSEQ multiplex PCR; in TCRdb, only in-frame clones are kept and a portion is missing. The sample lists some 11,000 clones, almost 80% occurring once. The unexposed donors gave CD4+ T cells in about 2010-2019, prior to COVID-19. Isolation of CD4+ T cells took place after around 11 days in culture. These TCRs are of unknown antigen specificity. Sequenced sample: CD4+ T cells from PBMCs, cultured in vitro. These receptors were taken from a human donor in good health.

The chain recombines TRBV11-1 with TRBJ2-5; maybe TRBD1 (5 bases). V was pared by 2 bases and J by 4 bases, with 11 bases between. CDR1 and CDR2 from the germline V gene are SGHAT and FQDESV (reference sequence). The CDR3 is made up of 14 amino acids. The CDR3 protein is CASSLTAGPETQYF. As DNA, the CDR3 is TGTGCCAGCAGCTTAACGGCAGGGCCAGAGACCCAGTACTTC.

V gene TRBV11-2 combines with J gene TRBJ2-1; tentatively, D is TRBD2 (6 bases). CDR3 length: 15 residues. V dropped 3 bases and J dropped 6 bases, with 15 bases sitting between them. Germline CDR1 and CDR2: SGHAT and FQNNGV. CDR3 in amino acids: CASSFRGAGSNEQFF. The CDR3 region has the DNA TGTGCCAGCAGCTTCCGCGGGGCGGGGTCCAATGAGCAGTTCTTC.

The J gene is TRBJ2-7, the V gene TRBV2; D is possibly TRBD1 (6 bases). From germline, CDR1 is SNHLY and CDR2 FYNNEI. The CDR3 loop spans 13 amino acids. V gave up 5 bases and J gave up 2 bases, with 10 bases separating them. Here the CDR3 DNA reads TGTGCCAGCAGTCCAGGGGTCCCCTACGAGCAGTACTTC. Its translation: CASSPGVPYEQYF. Full variable domain (rest looked up from reference TRBV2 and TRBJ2-7): EPEVTQTPSHQVTQMGQEVILRCVPISNHLYFYWYRQILGQKVEFLVSFYNNEISEKSEIFDDQFSVERPDGSNFTLKIRSTKLEDSAMYFCASSPGVPYEQYFGPGTRLTVT.

The chain combines TRBV5-1 with TRBJ2-1; D is ambiguous. This CDR3 contains 13 residues. V was cut by 2 bases and J by 2 bases, with 5 bases left in between. Germline CDR1 and CDR2: SGHRS and YFSETQ. In DNA, the CDR3 is TGCGCCAGCAGCTTTCGTCCCTACAATGAGCAGTTCTTC. As protein: CASSFRPYNEQFF.

This clone rates as medium-sized. The gene calls are TRBV2 and TRBJ2-7; D tentatively reads TRBD1 or TRBD2 (6 bases each). Germline lookup yields CDR1 SNHLY and CDR2 FYNNEI. V was cut by 1 base and J by 2 bases, with 9 bases left in between. This CDR3 has 14 residues. The CDR3 DNA reads TGTGCCAGCAGTGAAGTAAGGGGGGCCTACGAGCAGTACTTC. This sequence encodes CASSEVRGAYEQYF.